Shown below are 17 T cell receptor beta chains from a single sample sequenced in a study of preoperative IRX-2 immunotherapy in early breast cancer. The treatment denotes: preoperative locoregional IRX-2 cytokine immunotherapy. TCRdb keeps only in-frame clones here, not all; method: immunoSEQ multiplex PCR. The sample has fewer than 30,000 clones, 90% seen once. The sample here was taken from a patient treated with IRX-2 immunotherapy. Source of these receptors: a human donor with breast cancer.

This clone came up once. V usage is TRBV2 and J usage is TRBJ2-7, with 9 bases fitting TRBD1. V gave up 8 bases and J gave up 6 bases; unmatched junction bases: 5. The CDR3 contains 12 residues. Germline CDR1 reads SNHLY; CDR2 reads FYNNEI. CDR3 residues: CASLGTGTEQYF. The CDR3 DNA reads TGTGCCAGCCTCGGGACAGGGACCGAGCAGTACTTC.

The genes are TRBV7-9 and TRBJ2-5; D possibly corresponds to TRBD2 (6 bases). CDR1 SEHNR and CDR2 FQNEAQ come from the germline V gene (reference sequence). V was cut by 5 bases and J by 5 bases, with 15 bases left in between. The CDR3 is 14 amino acids. The DNA of the CDR3 is TGTGCCAGCAGCCGGGACTCCACCGGGGAGACCCAGTACTTC. Translating it yields CASSRDSTGETQYF.

V is TRBV5-1 and J is TRBJ2-5; 8 nucleotides agree with TRBD1. Germline CDR1 and CDR2: SGHRS and YFSETQ. V was clipped by 0 bases and J by 5 bases; unmatched bases: 6. The CDR3 consists of 15 residues. DNA for the CDR3: TGCGCCAGCAGCTTGGGCGGACAGGGCGGGGAGACCCAGTACTTC. Translating gives CASSLGGQGGETQYF.

The V and J genes are TRBV27 and TRBJ1-2; D is perhaps TRBD1 (6 bases). V was clipped by 1 base and J by 11 bases, with 14 bases between them. Germline-derived CDR1 and CDR2 are MNHEY and SMNVEV (reference sequence). The CDR3 consists of 13 residues. The CDR3 bases are TGTGCCAGCAGTTTATTATCCAGGGGCGGATACACCTTC. This sequence encodes CASSLLSRGGYTF.

This sequence joins TRBV5-8 and TRBJ2-5; a possible D gene is TRBD1 (6 bases). Between the trimmed V and J ends, which lost 0 bases and 5 bases, there was a span of 20 bases. The CDR3 sequence is 17 residues long. Per the germline V gene, CDR1 is SGHTS and CDR2 is YDEGEE. The DNA for the CDR3 is TGTGCCAGCAGCTTGGAAGGGGTGACAGGATTCACTGAGACCCAGTACTTC. Translated: CASSLEGVTGFTETQYF.

The chain recombines TRBV28 with TRBJ2-3; D unclear. The V end was cut by 6 bases, the J end by 6 bases, with 13 bases between. The CDR3 runs 13 residues. Germline V gene lookup returns CDR1 MDHEN and CDR2 SYDVKM. DNA for the CDR3: TGTGCCAGCAGGGCCCAGGCTTCGGATACGCAGTATTTT. Translated: CASRAQASDTQYF.

The CDR3 region is CASSFGTDNSPLHF. Here the CDR3 DNA reads TGTGCCAGCAGCTTTGGGACGGATAATTCACCCCTCCACTTT. The genes are TRBV7-9 and TRBJ1-6, with a weak D call TRBD1 (5 bases). Germline-derived CDR1 and CDR2 are SEHNR and FQNEAQ (reference sequence). V gave up 3 bases and J gave up 5 bases, with 8 bases separating them. This CDR3 contains 14 residues.

V usage is TRBV19 and J usage is TRBJ1-5, with D possibly being TRBD1 (5 bases). Trimming took 3 bases from V and 2 from J, leaving 11 bases between them. Looked up from germline, CDR1 is LNHDA and CDR2 is SQIVND (reference sequence). The CDR3 is made up of 15 amino acids. Here the CDR3 DNA reads TGTGCCAGTAGTATCGAGACAGTGGGCAATCAGCCCCAGCATTTT. It encodes CASSIETVGNQPQHF.

The rearrangement joins TRBV19 to TRBJ2-7; TRBD1 matches at 11 bases. Germline loops: CDR1 LNHDA, CDR2 SQIVND (reference sequence). The CDR3 is 14 residues long. Unmatched junction bases numbered 10, after V lost 10 bases and J lost 5 bases. The CDR3 sequence: CATISGTGGHEQYF. The CDR3 DNA is TGTGCCACCATTTCCGGGACAGGGGGACACGAGCAGTACTTC.

The rearrangement uses TRBV2 and TRBJ2-7, with 11 bases matching TRBD1. This CDR3 contains 15 residues. With V trimmed by 5 bases and J by 4 bases, 7 bases remained unmatched. Germline values: CDR1 SNHLY, CDR2 FYNNEI. CDR3 in DNA: TGTGCCAGCAGTCTTACCGGGACAGGGGGATACGAGCAGTACTTC. This gives the protein CASSLTGTGGYEQYF.

V and J are TRBV10-2 and TRBJ1-2, with 9 bases matching TRBD1. The CDR3 has 14 amino acids. Per germline, CDR1 WSHSY and CDR2 SAAADI. J gave up 4 bases and V 7 bases, and 7 bases lay outside the gene matches. The CDR3 DNA reads TGCGCCAGCAAACAGGGGGCGACGAGCTATGGCTACACCTTC. It specifies CASKQGATSYGYTF.

The chain joins TRBV5-1 to TRBJ2-1, with 14 nucleotides matching TRBD2. This CDR3 is 15 amino acids long. Trimming took 4 bases from V and 6 from J; bases not matched to a gene: 3. In germline, CDR1 is SGHRS, CDR2 YFSETQ. CDR3 sequence: CASSPGLAGGNEQFF. The CDR3 nucleotides are TGCGCCAGCAGCCCAGGACTAGCGGGAGGCAATGAGCAGTTCTTC. The full variable domain, rest sourced from reference TRBV5-1 and TRBJ2-1, is KAGVTQTPRYLIKTRGQQVTLSCSPISGHRSVSWYQQTPGQGLQFLFEYFSETQRNKGNFPGRFSGRQFSNSRSEMNVSTLELGDSALYLCASSPGLAGGNEQFFGPGTRLTVL.

The chain is built from TRBV11-2 and TRBJ1-2; TRBD1 matches at 9 bases. CDR1 is SGHAT, CDR2 FQNNGV, per germline. There are 15 residues in the CDR3. V dropped 6 bases and J dropped 4; count of bases not matched to a gene: 9. CDR3 amino acids: CASSSVVTGGYGYTF. Here the CDR3 DNA reads TGTGCCAGCAGTTCAGTGGTGACAGGGGGCTATGGCTACACCTTC. Full variable domain (remainder filled in from reference TRBV11-2 and TRBJ1-2): EAGVAQSPRYKIIEKRQSVAFWCNPISGHATLYWYQQILGQGPKLLIQFQNNGVVDDSQLPKDRFSAERLKGVDSTLKIQPAKLEDSAVYLCASSSVVTGGYGYTFGSGTRLTVV.

The V and J genes are TRBV6-5 and TRBJ2-7; the D gene is possibly TRBD2 (5 bases). CDR1 and CDR2 from the germline V gene are MNHEY and SVGAGI. There are 14 residues in the CDR3. Trimming took off 0 bases at V and 3 bases at J, with 9 bases between the two ends. CDR3 DNA sequence: TGTGCCAGCAGTTACTCGATTGAGGGCTACGAGCAGTACTTC. Its translation is CASSYSIEGYEQYF.

Points on this clone: The same CDR3 arises from other DNA sequences in this sample as well. The genes are TRBV29-1 and TRBJ1-1; tentatively, D is TRBD1 (5 bases). CDR3 length equals 14 residues. V dropped 3 bases and J dropped 3 bases, with 14 bases sitting between them. Per the germline V gene, CDR1 is SQVTM and CDR2 is ANQGSEA. Here the CDR3 reads CSVEDPRDHTEAFF. DNA for the CDR3: TGCAGCGTTGAGGATCCGAGGGACCACACTGAAGCTTTCTTT.

This chain uses TRBV6-5 with TRBJ2-5, with 10 bases that match TRBD2. This CDR3 is 14 amino acids long. The V gene's germline CDR1 is MNHEY and CDR2 SVGAGI. V was clipped by 5 bases and J by 2 bases; unmatched bases: 2. The CDR3 DNA reads TGTGCCAGCAGTCGGACTAGCGGACAAGAGACCCAGTACTTC. It is translated as CASSRTSGQETQYF.

The chain carries TRBV6-5 and TRBJ2-3, with D tentatively TRBD2 (7 bases). Germline values: CDR1 MNHEY, CDR2 SVGAGI. This CDR3 comprises 14 residues. Trimming shortened V by 7 bases and J by 2 bases, and 13 bases separated the two germline ends. The CDR3, as DNA: TGTGCCAGCAAGGCGGGGGCTCACACAGATACGCAGTATTTT. It is translated as CASKAGAHTDTQYF.